Listed below are T cell receptor beta chains from one sample, sequenced in a study of cytomegalovirus exposure and HLA in healthy donors. Assay: immunoSEQ multiplex PCR; the TCRdb copy retains only in-frame clones and omits some. Among approximately 150,000 clones listed, roughly 63% were seen once. Sequencing used PBMCs. The receptor set was obtained from a woman aged 55 to 70 in good health and CMV-seropositive. Both conserved end residues are part of each CDR3. Only some rows state a clone size, as once, few, many or a class for expanded clones.

j_gene: TRBJ2-1
v_gene: TRBV28
abundance: NA
len: 15
CDR3aa: CASSLRLAGAGEQFF

j_gene: TRBJ2-2
v_gene: TRBV7-2
abundance: NA
len: 16
CDR3aa: CASSLTEAGLTGELFF

j_gene: TRBJ2-1
v_gene: TRBV19
abundance: NA
len: 13
CDR3aa: CASSIPGYNEQFF

j_gene: TRBJ2-1
v_gene: TRBV5-8
abundance: NA
len: 14
CDR3aa: CASSRGDSYNEQFF

j_gene: TRBJ1-2
v_gene: TRBV6-6
abundance: NA
len: 11
CDR3aa: CASSYRGGYTF

j_gene: TRBJ1-5
v_gene: TRBV19
abundance: NA
len: 15
CDR3aa: CASSMNRVRNQPQHF

j_gene: TRBJ1-2
v_gene: TRBV5-4
abundance: NA
len: 15
CDR3aa: CASSQDQTANYGYTF

j_gene: TRBJ1-5
v_gene: TRBV6-5
abundance: NA
len: 15
CDR3aa: CASSYATQGKEPQHF

j_gene: TRBJ1-2
v_gene: TRBV29-1
abundance: few
len: 13
CDR3aa: CSVLDISNYGYTF

j_gene: TRBJ1-5
v_gene: TRBV29-1
abundance: NA
len: 13
CDR3aa: CSVEGGAGQPQHF

j_gene: TRBJ1-1
v_gene: TRBV28
abundance: NA
len: 16
CDR3aa: CASSFRPGQVDTEAFF

j_gene: TRBJ2-1
v_gene: TRBV11-3
abundance: NA
len: 15
CDR3aa: CASSPKAVSHNEQFF

j_gene: TRBJ1-1
v_gene: TRBV19
abundance: NA
len: 18
CDR3aa: CASSMRGAGASLNTEAFF

j_gene: TRBJ1-5
v_gene: TRBV9
abundance: NA
len: 14
CDR3aa: CASSADRGNQPQHF

j_gene: TRBJ2-1
v_gene: TRBV5-1
abundance: NA
len: 16
CDR3aa: CASSLDPPPGVGEQFF

j_gene: TRBJ1-1
v_gene: TRBV5-4
abundance: NA
len: 13
CDR3aa: CASSLGQGAGAFF

j_gene: TRBJ2-7
v_gene: TRBV5-5
abundance: few
len: 13
CDR3aa: CASSGGTDYEQYF

j_gene: TRBJ1-2
v_gene: TRBV29-1
abundance: NA
len: 12
CDR3aa: CSAEYNNYGYTF

j_gene: TRBJ1-1
v_gene: TRBV10-3
abundance: few
len: 11
CDR3aa: CAITDRGEAFF

j_gene: TRBJ2-2
v_gene: TRBV29-1
abundance: once
len: 16
CDR3aa: CSVEDPYRANTGELFF

j_gene: TRBJ2-7
v_gene: TRBV7-2
abundance: many
len: 15
CDR3aa: CASSSPERPTYEQYF

j_gene: TRBJ2-1
v_gene: TRBV6-6
abundance: NA
len: 14
CDR3aa: CASSLGGTYNEQFF

j_gene: TRBJ1-1
v_gene: TRBV18
abundance: NA
len: 16
CDR3aa: CASSGFTGGAGTEAFF

j_gene: TRBJ1-5
v_gene: TRBV5-6
abundance: NA
len: 14
CDR3aa: CASSWRGSNQPQHF

j_gene: TRBJ2-5
v_gene: TRBV5-6
abundance: few
len: 15
CDR3aa: CASSFPRGVGETQYF

j_gene: TRBJ2-7
v_gene: TRBV2
abundance: NA
len: 10
CDR3aa: CASRANEQYF

j_gene: TRBJ2-5
v_gene: TRBV4-3
abundance: NA
len: 14
CDR3aa: CASSQDPLQETQYF

j_gene: TRBJ2-7
v_gene: TRBV28
abundance: NA
len: 13
CDR3aa: CASSLWGGPPPDF

j_gene: TRBJ2-7
v_gene: TRBV7-9
abundance: few
len: 14
CDR3aa: CASSAHRAGGEQYF

j_gene: TRBJ1-1
v_gene: TRBV15
abundance: NA
len: 14
CDR3aa: CATSKHIMNTEAFF

j_gene: TRBJ1-6
v_gene: TRBV11-2
abundance: few
len: 14
CDR3aa: CASSSGQGRSPLHF

j_gene: TRBJ1-4
v_gene: TRBV19
abundance: NA
len: 14
CDR3aa: CASSNPTQWEKLFF

j_gene: TRBJ2-7
v_gene: TRBV28
abundance: NA
len: 16
CDR3aa: CASSSGGLVSSYEQYF

j_gene: TRBJ2-7
v_gene: TRBV9
abundance: NA
len: 20
CDR3aa: CASSVGLLTGRPGQTGEQYF

j_gene: TRBJ2-7
v_gene: TRBV4-2
abundance: NA
len: 15
CDR3aa: CASSLPGQGSYEQYF

j_gene: TRBJ2-2
v_gene: TRBV7-9
abundance: NA
len: 15
CDR3aa: CASSEDRVGTGELFF

j_gene: TRBJ1-2
v_gene: TRBV5-5
abundance: NA
len: 11
CDR3aa: CASSPGGGYTF

j_gene: TRBJ2-1
v_gene: TRBV7-2
abundance: NA
len: 14
CDR3aa: CASKAYNPENEQFF

j_gene: TRBJ2-7
v_gene: TRBV5-1
abundance: NA
len: 15
CDR3aa: CASSLAGAGGYEQYF

j_gene: TRBJ2-2
v_gene: TRBV4-3
abundance: NA
len: 16
CDR3aa: CASSRMLGANLGELFF

j_gene: TRBJ2-3
v_gene: TRBV30
abundance: few
len: 15
CDR3aa: CAWSVSGISTDTQYF

j_gene: TRBJ2-5
v_gene: TRBV25-1
abundance: NA
len: 14
CDR3aa: CASSSTGVKETQYF

j_gene: TRBJ2-1
v_gene: TRBV6-6
abundance: NA
len: 15
CDR3aa: CASRLAGGPNYEQFF

j_gene: TRBJ2-7
v_gene: TRBV10-3
abundance: NA
len: 15
CDR3aa: CAISDGLAGGYEQYF